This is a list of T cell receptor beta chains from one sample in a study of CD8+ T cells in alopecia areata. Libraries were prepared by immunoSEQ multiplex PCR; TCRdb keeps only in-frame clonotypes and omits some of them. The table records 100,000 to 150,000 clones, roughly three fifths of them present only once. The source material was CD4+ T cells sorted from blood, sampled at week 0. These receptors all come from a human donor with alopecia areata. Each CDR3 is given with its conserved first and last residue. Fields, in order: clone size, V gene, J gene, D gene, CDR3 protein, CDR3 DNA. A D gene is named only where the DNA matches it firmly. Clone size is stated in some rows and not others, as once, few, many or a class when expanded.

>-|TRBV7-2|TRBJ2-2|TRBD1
CASSYPWTGVKDTGELFF
TGTGCCAGCAGCTACCCCTGGACAGGGGTAAAGGACACCGGGGAGCTGTTTTTT
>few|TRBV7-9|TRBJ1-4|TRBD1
CASSSGTGGEKLFF
TGTGCCAGCAGTTCCGGGACAGGGGGCGAAAAACTGTTTTTT
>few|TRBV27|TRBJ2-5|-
CASSPKRRDSWAGETQYF
TGTGCCAGCAGTCCTAAACGCCGGGACAGCTGGGCGGGGGAGACCCAGTACTTC
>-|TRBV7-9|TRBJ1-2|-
CASSSLARAFNYGYTF
TGTGCCAGCAGCTCCCTCGCGCGGGCCTTTAACTATGGCTACACCTTC
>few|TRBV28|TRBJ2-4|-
CASSPTWGGVNIQYF
TGTGCCAGCAGTCCCACTTGGGGTGGCGTGAACATTCAGTACTTC
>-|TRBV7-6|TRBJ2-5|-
CASSLDVQGETQYF
TGTGCCAGCAGCTTAGATGTACAGGGAGAGACCCAGTACTTC
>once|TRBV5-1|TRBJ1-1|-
CASSLEGMNTEAFF
TGCGCCAGCAGCTTGGAAGGGATGAACACTGAAGCTTTCTTT
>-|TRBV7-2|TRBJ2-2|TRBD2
CASSLWEGLGELFF
TGTGCCAGCAGCTTATGGGAGGGCCTCGGGGAGCTGTTTTTT
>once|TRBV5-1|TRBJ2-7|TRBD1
CASGPDRAGEQYF
TGCGCCAGCGGACCCGACAGGGCAGGCGAGCAGTACTTC
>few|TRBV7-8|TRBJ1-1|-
CASILSPTEAFF
TGTGCCAGCATCCTTAGCCCCACTGAAGCTTTCTTT
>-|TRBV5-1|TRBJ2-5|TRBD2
CASSLGLREMETQYF
TGCGCCAGCAGCTTGGGTTTGCGGGAGATGGAGACCCAGTACTTC
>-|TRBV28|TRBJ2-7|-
CASCQEGYEQYF
TGTGCCAGTTGTCAAGAGGGTTACGAGCAGTACTTC
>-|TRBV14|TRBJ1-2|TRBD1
CASSQLGQGTGYTF
TGTGCCAGCAGCCAACTCGGACAGGGTACCGGCTACACCTTC
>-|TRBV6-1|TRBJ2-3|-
CASSLRSTDTQYF
TGTGCCAGCAGTCTTCGGAGCACAGATACGCAGTATTTT
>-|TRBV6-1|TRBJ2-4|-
CASSRDSQNIQYF
TGTGCCAGCAGCCGGGACTCACAAAACATTCAGTACTTC
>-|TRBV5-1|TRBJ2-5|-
CASSSNPTVQETQYF
TGCGCCAGCAGCTCGAACCCGACAGTACAAGAGACCCAGTACTTC
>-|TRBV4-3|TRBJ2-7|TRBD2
CASSHSSGVSAYEQYF
TGCGCCAGCAGCCATAGTAGCGGGGTGAGCGCCTACGAGCAGTACTTC
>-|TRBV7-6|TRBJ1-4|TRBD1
CASSLVETGKLFF
TGTGCCAGCAGCTTAGTCGAGACAGGGAAGCTGTTTTTT
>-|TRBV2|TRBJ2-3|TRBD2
CASIMERDQDTQYF
TGTGCCAGCATAATGGAGCGGGACCAAGATACGCAGTATTTT
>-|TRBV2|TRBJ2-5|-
CASGGGGVETQYF
TGTGCCAGCGGTGGGGGAGGAGTTGAGACCCAGTACTTC
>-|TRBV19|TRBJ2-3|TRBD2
CASSIRLAGGGDTQYF
TGTGCCAGTAGTATTCGACTAGCGGGAGGCGGAGATACGCAGTATTTT
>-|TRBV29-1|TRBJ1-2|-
CSVEDEGASYGYTF
TGCAGCGTTGAAGACGAGGGAGCTAGCTATGGCTACACCTTC
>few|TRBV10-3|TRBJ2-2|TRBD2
CASGGGAGELFF
TGTGCCTCCGGCGGGGGGGCCGGGGAGCTGTTTTTT
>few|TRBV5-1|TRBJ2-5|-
CASSLGPTQETQYF
TGCGCCAGCAGCTTGGGACCCACCCAAGAGACCCAGTACTTC
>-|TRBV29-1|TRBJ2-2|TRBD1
CSVNPGQGVTGELFF
TGCAGCGTTAACCCGGGACAGGGGGTCACCGGGGAGCTGTTTTTT
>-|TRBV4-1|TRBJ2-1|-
CASSQPIRNEQFF
TGCGCCAGCAGCCAACCCATTAGGAATGAGCAGTTCTTC